This T cell receptor (beta chain) came from a study of human T cells and chemical hapten exposure. Regarding the study as a whole: Relative to controls, expanded TCRs formed significantly more large CDR3 similarity clusters.

This CDR3 has 14 amino acids. CDR1 LNHDA and CDR2 SQIVND come from the germline V gene (reference sequence). The V gene lost 5 bases and the J gene lost 0 bases, with 8 bases spanning the gap. TCRdb fed the RACE reads into MiXCR, producing one record per CDR3 protein. The table includes 27,000 or so distinct CDR3 sequences, roughly 10% detected once. Noted time point: patch test 2, 6 weeks after DPC sensitization. Treatment denoted: therapeutic diphenylcyclopropenone sensitization with weekly scalp DPC. Staff drew blood before applying each patch test. The sample holds many counts of this clonotype. Its antigen is as yet unknown.

The clonotype was recovered from a man under 40 with alopecia areata. Some clones in this sample may be carry-over from other donors' samples. The source was whole blood, collected in connection with sensitization to the hapten diphenylcyclopropenone (DPC). The chain couples TRBV19 to TRBJ1-5; D not certain. CDR3 sequence (DNA): TGTGCCAGTAGTCCAAGTTCTAGCAATCAGCCCCAGCATTTT. This encodes CASSPSSSNQPQHF.